The source of this TCR beta chain is a study of vaccination and CD4 T cells after COVID-19. The Oncomine TCR Beta short-read assay was what sequenced the DNA obtained from cultured CD4+ T cells. One entry per CDR3 protein results from TCRdb running MiXCR on the PCR reads. The sample yields about 21,000 distinct CDR3 sequences, 52% seen once. Comment on this clonotype: What it recognizes is unknown.

Documented treatment: roughly ten-day PBMC culture with coronavirus spike peptide pools or control peptides (ViraFEST assay). Trimming shortened V by 7 bases and J by 2 bases, and 18 bases separated the two germline ends. The V gene's germline CDR1 is MNHEY and CDR2 SVGEGT. The CDR3 length is 15 residues. This TCR was recovered from a human donor who had recovered from COVID-19. The V and J genes are TRBV6-2 or TRBV6-3 and TRBJ2-7, with D possibly called TRBD1 or TRBD2 (7 bases each). The sample was CD4+ T cells from blood, cultured in vitro. The CDR3 sequence: CASTQGGGNPYEQYF. In DNA, the CDR3 is TGTGCCAGCACCCAGGGGGGGGGCAACCCCTACGAGCAGTACTTC.